A selection of T cell receptor beta chains follows, all from one sample in a study of T cell repertoires in cytomegalovirus infection. TCRdb reprocessed the reads via MiXCR and lists one record per CDR3 protein. The data show about 530,000 distinct CDR3 sequences, around 27% seen once. The source material was PBMCs. These receptors were collected from a human donor in good health (CMV status not recorded). Some clones in this sample may be carry-over from other donors' samples. Each CDR3 is given with its conserved first and last residue. D genes are given only for firm matches. Clone size is not always given. Where it is, it says once, few, many or a class for expanded clones.

d_call j_call v_call clone_size cdr3_nt cdr3_aa
NA TRBJ2-7 TRBV28 NA TGTGCCAGCAGTAACCAGTACTACGAGCAGTACTTC CASSNQYYEQYF
NA TRBJ1-5 TRBV19 few TGTGCCAGTAGTGGAACACTCTTAAGCGGACCCCAGCATTTT CASSGTLLSGPQHF
NA TRBJ2-5 TRBV20-1 NA TGCAGTGCTATCAGGTCGGAGACCCAGTACTTC CSAIRSETQYF
NA TRBJ1-3 TRBV12-3/TRBV12-4 few TGTGCAACTTCCCCGGGGTTCTTCTCTGGAAACACCATATATTTT CATSPGFFSGNTIYF
TRBD2 TRBJ2-3 TRBV28 NA TGTGCCAGCAGTTCTAGCGGCGCGGAAGATACGCAGTATTTT CASSSSGAEDTQYF
NA TRBJ2-5 TRBV7-9 few TGTGCCAGCAGCCCACTTCTAACAGGAAAAGAGACCCAGTACTTC CASSPLLTGKETQYF
NA TRBJ2-3 TRBV30 NA TGCGCGTCTGAGTGGGGCGACACAGATACGCAGTATTTT CASEWGDTDTQYF
NA TRBJ2-1 TRBV4-1 NA TGCGCCAGCAGCCAAGACACCGCCTCTGAGTACAATGAGCAGTTCTTC CASSQDTASEYNEQFF
NA TRBJ1-5 TRBV7-8 NA TGTGCCAGCAGCTTAGGTGAAGTGACCAATCAGCCCCAGCATTTT CASSLGEVTNQPQHF
NA TRBJ1-5 TRBV28 few TGTGCCAGCTCAGGACGGAACAATCAGCCCCAGCATTTT CASSGRNNQPQHF
NA TRBJ2-1 TRBV27 NA TGTGCCAGCAGTGCAGGGGTGGAGGGCAATGAGCAGTTCTTC CASSAGVEGNEQFF
TRBD1 TRBJ1-4 TRBV7-2 many TGTGCCAGCAGCTTAGCCGGACAGGGAAGGGAAAAACTGTTTTTT CASSLAGQGREKLFF
TRBD2 TRBJ2-1 TRBV4-1 NA TGCGCCAGCAGCCAAGATTCAGCTAGCGGGAGCCGGGAGCAGTTCTTC CASSQDSASGSREQFF
NA TRBJ2-7 TRBV20-1 few TGCAGTGCTAGAGGTCGGCCCACCGACGAGCAGTACTTC CSARGRPTDEQYF
NA TRBJ1-1 TRBV11-2 few TGTGCCAGCAGCGTTGTCCACACTCCGAACACTGAAGCTTTCTTT CASSVVHTPNTEAFF
NA TRBJ2-3 TRBV11-2 NA TGTGCCAGCAGCTTAGGGGTTGGAACAGATACGCAGTATTTT CASSLGVGTDTQYF
NA TRBJ2-3 TRBV28 few TGTGCCAGCACCTCTCGACTGGGACGTACGGATACGCAGTATTTT CASTSRLGRTDTQYF
NA TRBJ1-1 TRBV20-1 few TGCAGTGCTATCTACGGCCAGATGAACACTGAAGCTTTCTTT CSAIYGQMNTEAFF
TRBD2 TRBJ2-5 TRBV19 few TGTGCCAGTTCGGGGGGACTAGCGGTTCAAGAGACCCAGTACTTC CASSGGLAVQETQYF
NA TRBJ2-1 TRBV29-1 few TGCAGCGCCGCTCTCGCCGGGTCCTTCACGAATGAGCAGTTCTTC CSAALAGSFTNEQFF
NA TRBJ1-2 TRBV6-5 few TGTGCCAGCAGTTTAAACAGGGAGAGCGGCTACACCTTC CASSLNRESGYTF
TRBD1 TRBJ1-2 TRBV18 few TGTGCCAGCTCCCCAGGACAGGGGGCCGCCTATGGCTACACCTTC CASSPGQGAAYGYTF
TRBD2 TRBJ2-4 TRBV7-2 NA TGTGCCAGCAGCCGGGGACTAGCGGAGAACATTCAGTACTTC CASSRGLAENIQYF
NA TRBJ2-2 TRBV14 NA TGTGCCAGCCGCTCCGGGAGAAACACCGGGGAGCTGTTTTTT CASRSGRNTGELFF
NA TRBJ1-2 TRBV2 NA TGTGCCAGCACCGTAGGGGGAACAGGTGGCTACACCTTC CASTVGGTGGYTF